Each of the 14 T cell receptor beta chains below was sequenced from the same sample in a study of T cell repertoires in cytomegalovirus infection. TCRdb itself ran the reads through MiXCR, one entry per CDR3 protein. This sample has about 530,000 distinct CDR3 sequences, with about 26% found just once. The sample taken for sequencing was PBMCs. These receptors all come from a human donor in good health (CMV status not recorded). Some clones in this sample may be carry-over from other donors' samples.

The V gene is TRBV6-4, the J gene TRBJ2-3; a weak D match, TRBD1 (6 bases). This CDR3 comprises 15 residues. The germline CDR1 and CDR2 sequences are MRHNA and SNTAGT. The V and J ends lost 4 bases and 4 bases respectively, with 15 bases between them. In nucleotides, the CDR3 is TGTGCCAGCAGTGTAGGACAGCATACAGCAGATACGCAGTATTTT. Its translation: CASSVGQHTADTQYF.

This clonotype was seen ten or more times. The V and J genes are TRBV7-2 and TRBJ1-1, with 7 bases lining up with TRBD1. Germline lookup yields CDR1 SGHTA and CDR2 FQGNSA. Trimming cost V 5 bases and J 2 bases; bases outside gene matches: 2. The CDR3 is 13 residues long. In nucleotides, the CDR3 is TGTGCCAGCAGCGGGGACAGAAACACTGAAGCTTTCTTT. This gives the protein CASSGDRNTEAFF. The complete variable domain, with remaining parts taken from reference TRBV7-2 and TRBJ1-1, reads GAGVSQSPSNKVTEKGKDVELRCDPISGHTALYWYRQSLGQGLEFLIYFQGNSAPDKSGLPSDRFSAERTGGSVSTLTIQRTQQEDSAVYLCASSGDRNTEAFFGQGTRLTVV.

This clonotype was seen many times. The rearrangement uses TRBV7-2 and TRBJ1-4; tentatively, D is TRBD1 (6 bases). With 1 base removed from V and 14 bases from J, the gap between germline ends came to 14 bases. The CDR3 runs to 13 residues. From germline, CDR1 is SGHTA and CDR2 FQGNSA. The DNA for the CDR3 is TGTGCCAGCAGCTTAGTCGGGGGCGGTGGTCTGTTTTTT. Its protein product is CASSLVGGGGLFF.

The DNA for the CDR3 is TGTGCCAGCAGAAGGGAGGGCCGTTACAATGAGCAGTTCTTC. Its protein product is CASRREGRYNEQFF. The chain carries TRBV6-2 or TRBV6-3 and TRBJ2-1; 7 bases are shared with TRBD2. V gave up 6 bases and J gave up 4 bases; unmatched junction bases: 6. Germline CDR1 reads MNHEY; CDR2 reads SVGEGT. The CDR3 is 14 amino acids.

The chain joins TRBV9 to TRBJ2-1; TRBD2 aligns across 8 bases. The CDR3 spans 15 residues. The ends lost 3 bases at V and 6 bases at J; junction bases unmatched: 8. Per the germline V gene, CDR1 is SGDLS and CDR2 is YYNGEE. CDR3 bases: TGTGCCAGCAGCGGAAGTAGCGGGACTTTCAATGAGCAGTTCTTC. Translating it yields CASSGSSGTFNEQFF. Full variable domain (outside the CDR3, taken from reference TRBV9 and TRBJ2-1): DSGVTQTPKHLITATGQRVTLRCSPRSGDLSVYWYQQSLDQGLQFLIQYYNGEERAKGNILERFSAQQFPDLHSELNLSSLELGDSALYFCASSGSSGTFNEQFFGPGTRLTVL.

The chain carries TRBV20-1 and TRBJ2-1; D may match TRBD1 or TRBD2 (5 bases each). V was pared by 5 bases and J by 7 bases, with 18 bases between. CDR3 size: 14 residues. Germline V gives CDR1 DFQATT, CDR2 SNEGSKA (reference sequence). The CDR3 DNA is TGCAGTGCTTCTCGGGGCACAAGTGGGAATGAGCAGTTCTTC. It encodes CSASRGTSGNEQFF.

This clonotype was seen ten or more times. CDR3: CASSLKRAIEQFF. The CDR3 DNA is TGTGCCAGCAGCTTAAAGCGGGCCATTGAGCAGTTCTTC. This chain links TRBV7-2 with TRBJ2-1; a possible D gene is TRBD2 (6 bases). The CDR3 consists of 13 residues. From germline, CDR1 is SGHTA and CDR2 FQGNSA. The V end was cut by 2 bases, the J end by 9 bases, with 11 bases between.

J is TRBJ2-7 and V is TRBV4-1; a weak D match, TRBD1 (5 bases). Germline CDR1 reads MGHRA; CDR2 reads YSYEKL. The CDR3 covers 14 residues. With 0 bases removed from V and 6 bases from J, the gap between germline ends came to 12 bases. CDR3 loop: CASSQDIGVCEQYV. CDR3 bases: TGCGCCAGCAGCCAAGATATAGGGGTATGCGAGCAGTACGTC.

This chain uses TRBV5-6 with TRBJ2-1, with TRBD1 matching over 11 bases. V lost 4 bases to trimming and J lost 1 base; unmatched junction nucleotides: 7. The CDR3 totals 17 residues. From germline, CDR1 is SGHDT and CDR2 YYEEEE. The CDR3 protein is CASSRDRGTGSYNEQFF. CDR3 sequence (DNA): TGTGCCAGCAGCCGGGACAGGGGGACGGGTTCCTACAATGAGCAGTTCTTC.

The CDR3 nucleotides are TGTGCCATCAGGGGAGCGAGGGGAGAATACAATGAGCAGTTCTTC. Its protein is CAIRGARGEYNEQFF. The rearrangement uses TRBV10-3 and TRBJ2-1; D possibly uses TRBD1 or TRBD2 (5 bases each). The CDR3 length is 15 residues. CDR1 is ENHRY, CDR2 SYGVKD, per germline. V lost 6 bases to trimming and J lost 4 bases, with 16 bases between them.

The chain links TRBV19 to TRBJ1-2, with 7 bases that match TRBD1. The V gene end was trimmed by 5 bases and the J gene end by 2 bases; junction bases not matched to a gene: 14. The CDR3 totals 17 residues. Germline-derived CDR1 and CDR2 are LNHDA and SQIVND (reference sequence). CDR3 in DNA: TGTGCCAGTAGTCCAGCTCCGAGACAGGGTACAAACTATGGCTACACCTTC. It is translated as CASSPAPRQGTNYGYTF.

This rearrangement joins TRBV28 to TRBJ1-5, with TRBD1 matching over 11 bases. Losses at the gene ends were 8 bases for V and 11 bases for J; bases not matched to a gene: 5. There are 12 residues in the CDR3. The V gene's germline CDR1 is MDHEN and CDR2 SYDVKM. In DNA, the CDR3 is TGTGCCAGCGGGACAGGGGGATTCGCCCAGCATTTT. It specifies CASGTGGFAQHF.

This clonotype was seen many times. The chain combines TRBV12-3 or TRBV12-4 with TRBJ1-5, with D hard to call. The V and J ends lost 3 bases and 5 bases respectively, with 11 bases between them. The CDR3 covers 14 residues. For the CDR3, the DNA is TGTGCCAGCAGTTTCCTACAGCCCGATCAGCCCCAGCATTTT. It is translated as CASSFLQPDQPQHF.

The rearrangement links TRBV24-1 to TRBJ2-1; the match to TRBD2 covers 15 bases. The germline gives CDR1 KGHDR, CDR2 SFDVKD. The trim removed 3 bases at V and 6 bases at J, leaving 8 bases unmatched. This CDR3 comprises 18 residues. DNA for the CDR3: TGTGCCACCAGTGATCGAGGACTAGCGGGAGGGCCCATCAATGAGCAGTTCTTC. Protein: CATSDRGLAGGPINEQFF.